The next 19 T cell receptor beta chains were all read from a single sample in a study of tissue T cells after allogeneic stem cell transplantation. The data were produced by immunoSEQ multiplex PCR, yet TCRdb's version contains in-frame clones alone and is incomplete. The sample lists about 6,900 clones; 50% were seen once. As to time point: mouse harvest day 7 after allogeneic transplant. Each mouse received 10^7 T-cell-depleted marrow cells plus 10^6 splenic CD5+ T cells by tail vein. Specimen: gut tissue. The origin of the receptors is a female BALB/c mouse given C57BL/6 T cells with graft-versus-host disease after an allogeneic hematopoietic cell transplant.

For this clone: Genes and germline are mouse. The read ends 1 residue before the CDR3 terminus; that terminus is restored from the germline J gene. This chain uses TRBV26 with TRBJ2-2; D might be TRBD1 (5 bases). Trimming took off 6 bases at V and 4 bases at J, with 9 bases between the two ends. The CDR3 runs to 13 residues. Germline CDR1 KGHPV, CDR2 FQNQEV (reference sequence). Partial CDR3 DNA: TGTGCCAGCAGCTCAGGGTTCACCGGGCAGCTCTAC. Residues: CASSSGFTGQLY. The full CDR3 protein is CASSSGFTGQLYF.

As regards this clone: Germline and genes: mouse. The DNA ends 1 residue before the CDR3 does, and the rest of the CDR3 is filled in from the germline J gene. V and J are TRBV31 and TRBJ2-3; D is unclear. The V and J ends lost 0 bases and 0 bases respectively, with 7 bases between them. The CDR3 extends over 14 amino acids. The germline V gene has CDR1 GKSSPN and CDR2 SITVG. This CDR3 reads CAWSLFGSAETLYF. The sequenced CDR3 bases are TGTGCCTGGAGTCTATTTGGAAGTGCAGAAACGCTGTAT.

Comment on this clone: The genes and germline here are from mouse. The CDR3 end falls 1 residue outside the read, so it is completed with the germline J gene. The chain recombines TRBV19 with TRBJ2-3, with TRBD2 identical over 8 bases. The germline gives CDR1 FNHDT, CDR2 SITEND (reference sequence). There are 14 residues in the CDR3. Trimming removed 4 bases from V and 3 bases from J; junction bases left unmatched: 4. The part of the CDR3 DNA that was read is TGTGCCAGCAGTCAATGGGGGGGAGCAGAAACGCTGTAT. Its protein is CASSQWGGAETLY. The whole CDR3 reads CASSQWGGAETLYF.

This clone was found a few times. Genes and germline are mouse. CDR3 DNA (partial): TGCTCCAGCAGTCAACACAGGGCAAACTCCGACTACACC. This gives the protein CSSSQHRANSDYT. The entire CDR3 reads CSSSQHRANSDYTF. The V call is TRBV23, the J call TRBJ1-2; TRBD1 is the table's D call and was not checked against the DNA. The CDR3 is cut off 1 residue early in the read; its end comes from the germline J gene. This CDR3 contains 14 residues. The germline CDR1 and CDR2 sequences are KGHTA and FQNQQP.

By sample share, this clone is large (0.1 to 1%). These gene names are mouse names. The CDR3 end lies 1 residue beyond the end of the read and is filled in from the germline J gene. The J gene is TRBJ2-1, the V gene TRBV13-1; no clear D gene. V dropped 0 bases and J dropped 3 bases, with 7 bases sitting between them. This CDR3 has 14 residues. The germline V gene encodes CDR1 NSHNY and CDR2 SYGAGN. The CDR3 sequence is CASSDAPIYAEQFF. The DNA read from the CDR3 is TGTGCCAGCAGTGATGCACCCATCTATGCTGAGCAGTTC.

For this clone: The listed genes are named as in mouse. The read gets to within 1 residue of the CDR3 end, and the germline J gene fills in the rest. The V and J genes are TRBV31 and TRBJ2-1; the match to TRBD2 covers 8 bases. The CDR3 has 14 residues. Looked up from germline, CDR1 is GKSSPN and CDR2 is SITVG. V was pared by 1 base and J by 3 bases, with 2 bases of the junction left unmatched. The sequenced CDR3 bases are TGTGCCTGGAGTCCGCTGGGGGGCTATGCTGAGCAGTTC. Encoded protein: CAWSPLGGYAEQF. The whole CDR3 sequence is CAWSPLGGYAEQFF.

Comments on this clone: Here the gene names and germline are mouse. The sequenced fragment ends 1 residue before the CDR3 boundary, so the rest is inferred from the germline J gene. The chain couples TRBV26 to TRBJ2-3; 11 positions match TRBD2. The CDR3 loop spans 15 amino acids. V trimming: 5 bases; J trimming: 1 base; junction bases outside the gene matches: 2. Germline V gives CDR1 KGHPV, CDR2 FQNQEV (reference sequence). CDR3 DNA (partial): TGTGCCAGCAGTTTGACTGGGGGGGGTGCAGAAACGCTGTAT. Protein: CASSLTGGGAETLY. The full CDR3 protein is CASSLTGGGAETLYF.

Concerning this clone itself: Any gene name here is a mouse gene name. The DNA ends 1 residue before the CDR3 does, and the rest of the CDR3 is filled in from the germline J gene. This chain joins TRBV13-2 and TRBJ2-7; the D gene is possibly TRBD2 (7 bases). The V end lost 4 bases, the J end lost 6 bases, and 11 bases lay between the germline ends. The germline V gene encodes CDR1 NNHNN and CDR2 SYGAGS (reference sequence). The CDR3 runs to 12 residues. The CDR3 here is CASGRGAGEQYF. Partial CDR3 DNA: TGTGCCAGCGGTAGGGGGGCGGGTGAACAGTAC.

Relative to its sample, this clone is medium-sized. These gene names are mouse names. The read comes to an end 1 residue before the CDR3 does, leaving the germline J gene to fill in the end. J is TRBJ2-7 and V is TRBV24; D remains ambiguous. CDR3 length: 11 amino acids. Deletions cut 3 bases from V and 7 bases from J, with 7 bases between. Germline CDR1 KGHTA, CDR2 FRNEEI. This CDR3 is CASSLPEEQYF. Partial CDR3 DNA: TGTGCCAGCAGTCTCCCCGAGGAACAGTAC.

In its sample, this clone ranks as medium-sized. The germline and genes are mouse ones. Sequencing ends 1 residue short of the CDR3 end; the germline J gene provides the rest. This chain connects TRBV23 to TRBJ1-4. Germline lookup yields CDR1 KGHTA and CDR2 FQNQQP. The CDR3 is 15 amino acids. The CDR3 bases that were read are TGCTCCAGCAGTCGGGACGGAATTTCCAACGAAAGATTATTT. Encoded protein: CSSSRDGISNERLF. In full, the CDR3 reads CSSSRDGISNERLFF.

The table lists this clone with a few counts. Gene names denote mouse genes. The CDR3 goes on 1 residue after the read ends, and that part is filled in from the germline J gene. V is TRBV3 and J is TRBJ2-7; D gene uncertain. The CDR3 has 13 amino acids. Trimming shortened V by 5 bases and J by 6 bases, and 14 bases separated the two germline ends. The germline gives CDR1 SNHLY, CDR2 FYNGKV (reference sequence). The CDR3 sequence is CASSPPWRAEQYF. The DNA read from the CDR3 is TGTGCCAGCAGCCCCCCCTGGCGGGCTGAACAGTAC.

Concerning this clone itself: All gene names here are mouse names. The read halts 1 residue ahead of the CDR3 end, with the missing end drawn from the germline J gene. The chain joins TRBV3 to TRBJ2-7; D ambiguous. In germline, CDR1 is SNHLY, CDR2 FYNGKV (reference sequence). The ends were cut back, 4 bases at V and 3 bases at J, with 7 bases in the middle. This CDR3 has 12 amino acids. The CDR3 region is CASSSKGYEQYF. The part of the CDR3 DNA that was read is TGTGCCAGCAGCTCCAAGGGCTATGAACAGTAC.

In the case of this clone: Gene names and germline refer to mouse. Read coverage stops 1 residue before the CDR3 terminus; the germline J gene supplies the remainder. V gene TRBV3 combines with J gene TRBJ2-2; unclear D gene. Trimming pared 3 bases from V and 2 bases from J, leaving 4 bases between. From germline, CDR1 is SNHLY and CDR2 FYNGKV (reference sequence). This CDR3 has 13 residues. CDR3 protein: CASSFRNTGQLYF. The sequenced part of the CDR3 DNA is TGTGCCAGCAGCTTCCGGAACACCGGGCAGCTCTAC.

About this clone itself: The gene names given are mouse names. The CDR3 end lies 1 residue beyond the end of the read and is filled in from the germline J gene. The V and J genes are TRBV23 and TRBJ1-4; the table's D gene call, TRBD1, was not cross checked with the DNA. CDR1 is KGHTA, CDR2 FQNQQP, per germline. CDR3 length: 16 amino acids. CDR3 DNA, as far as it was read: TGCTCCAGCAGTCAATCGAGGGGGAGGACCAACGAAAGATTATTT. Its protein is CSSSQSRGRTNERLF. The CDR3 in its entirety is CSSSQSRGRTNERLFF.

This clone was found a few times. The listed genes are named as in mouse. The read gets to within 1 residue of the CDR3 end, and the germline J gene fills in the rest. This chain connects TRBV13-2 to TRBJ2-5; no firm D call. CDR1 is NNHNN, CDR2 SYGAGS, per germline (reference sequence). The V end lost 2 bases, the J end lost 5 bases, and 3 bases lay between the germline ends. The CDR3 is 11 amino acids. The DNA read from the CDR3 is TGTGCCAGCGGTGACAGAGACACCCAGTAC. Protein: CASGDRDTQY. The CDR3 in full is CASGDRDTQYF.

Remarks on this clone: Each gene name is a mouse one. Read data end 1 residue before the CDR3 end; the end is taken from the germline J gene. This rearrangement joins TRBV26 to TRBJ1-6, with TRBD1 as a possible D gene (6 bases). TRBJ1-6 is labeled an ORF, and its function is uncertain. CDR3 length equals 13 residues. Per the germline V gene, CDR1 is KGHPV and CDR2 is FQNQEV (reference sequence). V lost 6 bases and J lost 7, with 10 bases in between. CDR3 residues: CASRRQENSPLYF. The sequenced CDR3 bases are TGTGCCAGCAGGAGACAGGAAAATTCGCCCCTCTAC.

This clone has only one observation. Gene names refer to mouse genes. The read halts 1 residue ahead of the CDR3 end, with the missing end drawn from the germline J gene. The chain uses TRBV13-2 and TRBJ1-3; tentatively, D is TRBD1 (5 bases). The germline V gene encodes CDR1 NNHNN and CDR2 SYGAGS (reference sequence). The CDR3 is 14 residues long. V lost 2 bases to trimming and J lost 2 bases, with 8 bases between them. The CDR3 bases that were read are TGTGCCAGCGGTGAATGGGGGGCTGGAAATACGCTCTAT. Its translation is CASGEWGAGNTLY. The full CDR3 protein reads CASGEWGAGNTLYF.

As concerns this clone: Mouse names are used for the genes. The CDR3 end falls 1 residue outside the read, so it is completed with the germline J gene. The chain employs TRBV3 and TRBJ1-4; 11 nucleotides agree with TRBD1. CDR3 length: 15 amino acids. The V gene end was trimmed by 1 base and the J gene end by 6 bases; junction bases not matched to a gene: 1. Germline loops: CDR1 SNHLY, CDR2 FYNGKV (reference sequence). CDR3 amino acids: CASSLGTGGHERLFF. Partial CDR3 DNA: TGTGCCAGCAGCTTAGGGACAGGGGGCCACGAAAGATTATTT.

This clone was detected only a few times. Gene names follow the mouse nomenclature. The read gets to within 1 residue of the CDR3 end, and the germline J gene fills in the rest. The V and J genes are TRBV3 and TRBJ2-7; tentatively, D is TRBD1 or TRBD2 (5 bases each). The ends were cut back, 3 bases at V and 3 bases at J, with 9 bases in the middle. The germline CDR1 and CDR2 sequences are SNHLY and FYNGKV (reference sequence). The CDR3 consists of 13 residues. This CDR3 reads CASSLRGGYEQYF. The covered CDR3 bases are TGTGCCAGCAGCTTGAGGGGCGGCTATGAACAGTAC.